This T cell receptor (beta chain) was captured by sequencing in a study of T cell changes during pregnancy in multiple sclerosis. Measured with immunoSEQ multiplex PCR; TCRdb has only the in-frame clones, and not every one. Here the sample spans about 79,000 clones, 85% to 95% being singletons. Deletions cut 3 bases from V and 0 bases from J, with 6 bases between. Germline V CDR1 and CDR2: GTSNPN, SVGIG (reference sequence). CDR3 length: 12 residues. This chain joins TRBV30 and TRBJ2-7, with no clear D. The sequences come from peripheral blood, collected in the second trimester of pregnancy. The clonotype comes from a female donor in good health, enrolled as a control in a pregnancy study. The CDR3 region is CAWRRGSYEQYF. CDR3 DNA sequence: TGTGCCTGGAGGAGAGGCTCCTACGAGCAGTACTTC.